The sequence of this TCR beta chain was determined in a study of blood T cell repertoires in COVID-19. As for the study in general: Collection of acute and convalescent COVID-19 samples took place in the United States, Italy and Spain. PBMCs, B-cell-depleted T cells, or T cells provided the cDNA or gDNA that made up the material.

This CDR3 has 13 residues. Germline loops: CDR1 MDHEN, CDR2 SYDVKM. Trimming left V 10 bases short and J 8 bases short, with 17 bases between. Per the study methods: It was from reference gene primer amplification that nucleated cell counts were estimated. Assay: immunoSEQ multiplex PCR; the TCRdb copy retains only in-frame clones and omits some. The V and J calls and clone size are taken from that table; D and trimming were inferred from the DNA. The table records around 41,000 clones, about nine tenths of them present only once. This rearrangement joins TRBV28 to TRBJ1-4; TRBD1 is a possible D gene (6 bases). The receptor comes from a woman under 40 in a cohort sampled during active COVID-19. Sequencing input: peripheral blood. The CDR3 spells CATLVPGVEKLFF. CDR3 nucleotide sequence: TGTGCCACCCTCGTCCCAGGGGTGGAAAAACTGTTTTTT.